Following are 23 T cell receptor beta chains from one sample sequenced in a study of T cell responses to AZD1222 COVID-19 vaccine. Sequencing used immunoSEQ multiplex PCR; TCRdb keeps in-frame clones, though not all of them. This table has about 150,000 clones, around nine tenths appearing once. Specimen: peripheral blood, collected on day 0 of AZD1222 vaccination. These receptors all stem from an adult in good health.

V usage is TRBV7-9 and J usage is TRBJ1-6; D is possibly TRBD1 (5 bases). The length of the CDR3 is 14 residues. V lost 5 bases and J 9 bases, leaving 14 bases between the germline ends. The germline V gene encodes CDR1 SEHNR and CDR2 FQNEAQ (reference sequence). The CDR3: CASSPEVRGSPLHF. In nucleotides, the CDR3 is TGTGCCAGCAGCCCAGAAGTTAGGGGTTCACCCCTCCACTTT.

The chain joins TRBV6-5 to TRBJ1-6; D remains ambiguous. This CDR3 comprises 15 residues. Per germline, CDR1 MNHEY and CDR2 SVGAGI. V lost 4 bases and J 8 bases, leaving 15 bases between the germline ends. The CDR3 region has the DNA TGTGCCAGCAGTTTAAGTCTATTTGGGGATTCACCCCTCCACTTT. Translation: CASSLSLFGDSPLHF.

The rearrangement uses TRBV10-3 and TRBJ2-3; 8 nucleotides align to TRBD1. Germline-derived CDR1 and CDR2 are ENHRY and SYGVKD. The V segment lost 11 bases and the J segment 0 bases; nucleotides outside the gene matches: 16. The length of the CDR3 is 17 residues. CDR3 DNA sequence: TGTGCCCCCTCCAGGGACAGGCGGAATTCTAGCACAGATACGCAGTATTTT. This gives the protein CAPSRDRRNSSTDTQYF.

The chain is built from TRBV10-3 and TRBJ2-5; D is uncertain. V was trimmed by 10 bases and J by 7 bases, leaving 16 bases between them. The CDR3 contains 12 residues. Germline V gives CDR1 ENHRY, CDR2 SYGVKD. CDR3 DNA: TGTGCCACCGCCCATTCCGACGCGACCCAGTACTTC. Protein: CATAHSDATQYF.

The gene calls are TRBV3-1 (or the pseudogene TRBV3-2) and TRBJ1-3; D is ambiguous. Trimming shortened V by 1 base and J by 0 bases, and 4 bases separated the two germline ends. In germline, CDR1 is LGHDT, CDR2 YNNKEL (reference sequence). The CDR3 covers 14 residues. CDR3 region: CASSQAFSGNTIYF. CDR3 nucleotide sequence: TGTGCCAGCAGCCAAGCATTCTCTGGAAACACCATATATTTT.

The V and J genes are TRBV6-1 and TRBJ1-2; 8 nucleotides match TRBD1. The CDR3 is made up of 14 amino acids. The V gene's germline CDR1 is MNHNS and CDR2 SASEGT. The trim removed 3 bases at V and 5 bases at J, leaving 5 bases unmatched. As DNA, the CDR3 is TGTGCCAGCAGTGACCCAGACAGGGGTTATGGCTACACCTTC. Translation: CASSDPDRGYGYTF.

V is TRBV28 and J is TRBJ1-3, with TRBD1 matching over 8 bases. The CDR3 spans 15 residues. V lost 6 bases and J lost 3; bases outside the gene matches: 7. Germline CDR1 and CDR2: MDHEN and SYDVKM. This CDR3 is CASRIPGTGGNTIYF. In DNA form, the CDR3 reads TGTGCCAGCAGGATTCCCGGGACAGGTGGAAACACCATATATTTT.

This rearrangement joins TRBV18 to TRBJ1-3, with TRBD1 as a possible D gene (5 bases). CDR1 KGHSH and CDR2 LQKENI come from the germline V gene. Trimming left V 1 base short and J 14 bases short, with 15 bases between. The CDR3 loop spans 13 amino acids. The CDR3 DNA reads TGTGCCAGCTCACCACACTTCCAGGGTGGGGTATATTTT. It is translated as CASSPHFQGGVYF.

This chain joins TRBV5-5 and TRBJ2-3; the D call may be TRBD1 or TRBD2 (6 bases each). Trimming left V 4 bases short and J 2 bases short, with 11 bases between. CDR1 is SGHKS, CDR2 YYEKEE, per germline (reference sequence). The length of the CDR3 is 14 residues. This chain's CDR3 is CASSQGTPTDTQYF. CDR3 DNA: TGTGCCAGCAGCCAGGGGACTCCCACAGATACGCAGTATTTT.

The chain has TRBV9 and TRBJ2-5, with 7 bases that match TRBD2. V lost 0 bases to trimming and J lost 1 base; unmatched junction nucleotides: 6. The CDR3 is 16 amino acids. Germline loops: CDR1 SGDLS, CDR2 YYNGEE. CDR3 residues: CASSVGISGPQETQYF. The CDR3, as DNA: TGTGCCAGCAGCGTAGGGATTAGCGGGCCCCAAGAGACCCAGTACTTC.

The gene calls are TRBV4-3 and TRBJ2-5, with D uncertain. The germline CDR1 and CDR2 sequences are LGHNA and YSLEER. The V gene lost 1 base and the J gene lost 0 bases, with 15 bases spanning the gap. This CDR3 spans 17 amino acids. Written as DNA, the CDR3 is TGCGCCAGCAGCCAAGGGGGTCGTGGGCCGTACCAAGAGACCCAGTACTTC. It yields the protein CASSQGGRGPYQETQYF.

Only one count was recorded for this clone. The V call is TRBV20-1, the J call TRBJ1-3, with unresolved D. V gave up 3 bases and J gave up 0 bases, with 15 bases separating them. The CDR3 spans 16 residues. Germline values: CDR1 DFQATT, CDR2 SNEGSKA (reference sequence). CDR3 in DNA: TGCAGTGCTAGTAGGCCAGCCCGGTCCTCTGGAAACACCATATATTTT. This codes for CSASRPARSSGNTIYF.

The chain links TRBV6-6 to TRBJ2-3, with 9 positions matching TRBD2. V trimming: 7 bases; J trimming: 6 bases; junction bases outside the gene matches: 5. CDR1 is MNHNY, CDR2 SVGAGI, per germline (reference sequence). CDR3 length: 13 amino acids. The CDR3 nucleotides are TGTGCCAGCAAGCGGGAGGCCCTGGATACGCAGTATTTT. This codes for CASKREALDTQYF.

The chain joins TRBV28 to TRBJ2-1, with D tentatively TRBD2 (7 bases). The CDR3 totals 15 residues. The germline V gene has CDR1 MDHEN and CDR2 SYDVKM. Trimming left V 6 bases short and J 9 bases short, with 21 bases between. The CDR3 spells CASSPRGAGRSEQFF. CDR3 coding DNA: TGTGCCAGCAGCCCTCGGGGGGCGGGACGGAGTGAGCAGTTCTTC.

The rearrangement links TRBV15 to TRBJ2-7; D uncertain. CDR3 length: 14 amino acids. V was cut by 0 bases and J by 3 bases, with 9 bases left in between. Per germline, CDR1 LNHNV and CDR2 YYDKDF (reference sequence). The CDR3 DNA reads as TGTGCCACCAGCAGAGATGGGCAGAACTACGAGCAGTACTTC. Amino acids: CATSRDGQNYEQYF.

The rearrangement links TRBV4-2 to TRBJ2-7; D remains unclear. CDR1 LGHNA and CDR2 YNFKEQ come from the germline V gene. Trimming pared 1 base from V and 2 bases from J, leaving 9 bases between. The CDR3 has 14 amino acids. The CDR3 protein is CASSQGVPPYEQYF. The CDR3 region has the DNA TGTGCCAGCAGCCAAGGAGTACCCCCCTACGAGCAGTACTTC.

This clone was seen a handful of times. This chain connects TRBV3-1 (or the pseudogene TRBV3-2) to TRBJ1-4; D is ambiguous. The germline CDR1 and CDR2 sequences are LGHDT and YNNKEL (reference sequence). V was cut by 0 bases and J by 7 bases, with 9 bases left in between. This CDR3 contains 14 residues. The CDR3 region has the DNA TGTGCCAGCAGCCAAGATTCGAGGCCTGAAAAACTGTTTTTT. Translation gives CASSQDSRPEKLFF.

The V gene is TRBV6-5, the J gene TRBJ2-5, with TRBD2 identical over 7 bases. The CDR3 totals 14 residues. The V segment lost 11 bases and the J segment 2 bases; nucleotides outside the gene matches: 11. The germline V gene has CDR1 MNHEY and CDR2 SVGAGI. The CDR3 DNA follows: TGTGCCTCCCATGAGGGAGGGAGGCAAGAGACCCAGTACTTC. Translation: CASHEGGRQETQYF.

The chain employs TRBV6-5 and TRBJ1-2; 7 nucleotides agree with TRBD1. Trimming removed 6 bases from V and 3 bases from J; junction bases left unmatched: 1. CDR3 length: 12 residues. The germline CDR1 and CDR2 sequences are MNHEY and SVGAGI. CDR3 region: CASSQGDYGYTF. For the CDR3, the DNA is TGTGCCAGCAGCCAGGGGGACTATGGCTACACCTTC.

The chain combines TRBV6-5 with TRBJ1-2, with TRBD1 identical over 8 bases. Trimming cost V 6 bases and J 6 bases; bases outside gene matches: 6. The CDR3 covers 13 residues. From germline, CDR1 is MNHEY and CDR2 SVGAGI. The CDR3 region is CASRGRTGNGYTF. The CDR3 DNA follows: TGTGCCAGCAGGGGGAGGACAGGGAATGGCTACACCTTC.

The CDR3 protein is CASSLGFGQGLSLHF. The CDR3 coding sequence is TGTGCCAGCAGTTTGGGTTTTGGACAGGGTTTATCCCTCCACTTT. The chain uses TRBV28 and TRBJ1-6; 8 bases line up with TRBD1. V dropped 3 bases and J dropped 14; count of bases not matched to a gene: 12. Germline CDR1 and CDR2: MDHEN and SYDVKM. This CDR3 has 15 residues.

This clone was recorded only once. The rearrangement links TRBV6-5 to TRBJ2-7; tentatively, D is TRBD1 (5 bases). CDR3 length: 14 amino acids. V lost 2 bases, J lost 7 bases, and 15 bases lay in between. Germline assignment: CDR1 MNHEY and CDR2 SVGAGI. CDR3 protein: CASSYGQGGKEQYF. The CDR3 DNA follows: TGTGCCAGCAGTTACGGGCAGGGTGGGAAAGAGCAGTACTTC.

The V and J genes are TRBV15 and TRBJ2-4; TRBD1 is a possible D gene (5 bases). The germline V gene has CDR1 LNHNV and CDR2 YYDKDF (reference sequence). Between the trimmed V and J ends, which lost 1 base and 0 bases, there was a span of 16 bases. The CDR3 loop spans 18 amino acids. In nucleotides, the CDR3 is TGTGCCACCAGCAGAGCACGGGCAGGGATCCTAGCCAAAAACATTCAGTACTTC. Translating it yields CATSRARAGILAKNIQYF.